The rows below give T cell receptor beta chains drawn from one sample of a study of shared clonotypes between healthy human individuals. This table comes from immunoSEQ multiplex PCR, and its TCRdb copy is limited to in-frame clones, with some not included. The table includes approximately 2,300,000 clones, around 90% detected once. The specimen sequenced was naive CD4+ T cells from PBMCs. The source is a man aged 18 to 30 in good health. Some clones in this sample may be carry-over from other donors' samples. Each CDR3 is given with its conserved first and last residue. The D gene is left open where the match is weak. For some rows the clone size is stated as once, few or many, or as a class when expanded; others skip it.

V	J	D	size	DNA	CDR3
TRBV28	TRBJ1-3	-	-	TGTGCCAGCAGCTTTTTGGGGAACCGAGCTTTAGTGAACACCATATATTTT	CASSFLGNRALVNTIYF
TRBV9	TRBJ1-3	-	few	TGTGCCAGCAGCGTAGACAACTCTGGAAACACCATATATTTT	CASSVDNSGNTIYF
TRBV5-1	TRBJ1-3	-	-	TGCGCCAGCAGCTTGGCCAATCCGGGAAACACCATATATTTT	CASSLANPGNTIYF
TRBV27	TRBJ2-7	TRBD1	-	TGTGCCAGCAGTTTCGGTAGCCAGGGGGCGCGAAGCGAGCAGTACTTC	CASSFGSQGARSEQYF
TRBV20-1	TRBJ2-7	TRBD1	-	TGCAGTGCTAGGACAGGGGAGCAGTACTTC	CSARTGEQYF
TRBV30	TRBJ1-2	-	-	TGTGCCTGGTGCTGGCGGGGGGCGGTTGGCTACACCTTC	CAWCWRGAVGYTF
TRBV5-1	TRBJ1-1	TRBD1	-	TGCGCCAGCAGCATCGGGACAGCGAACACTGAAGCTTTCTTT	CASSIGTANTEAFF
TRBV15	TRBJ2-1	TRBD1	-	TGTGCCACCAGCCTTCGGACAGGGGAAAATGAGCAGTTCTTC	CATSLRTGENEQFF
TRBV27	TRBJ1-2	-	-	TGTGCCAGCAGTTTAACACCCATCGGGGCGGCTGGCTACACCTTC	CASSLTPIGAAGYTF
TRBV4-3	TRBJ2-3	TRBD2	-	TGCGCCAGCAGCCCGACTCGTACTAGCGGGAGTAGGGGAGATACGCAGTATTTT	CASSPTRTSGSRGDTQYF
TRBV6-5	TRBJ2-5	-	once	TGTGCCAGCTCTTCAGACAGCCTAGAGACCCAGTACTTC	CASSSDSLETQYF
TRBV5-1	TRBJ2-5	TRBD1	-	TGCGCCAGCAGCTTTACAGGGGGCGTAGAGACCCAGTACTTC	CASSFTGGVETQYF
TRBV5-6	TRBJ2-7	TRBD1	-	TGTGCCAGCAGCTCATGGAAGCCGGGACAGGGGTCTCCCTACGAGCAGTACTTC	CASSSWKPGQGSPYEQYF
TRBV5-6	TRBJ2-2	-	-	TGTGCCAGCAGCGTAAGAACTAGGGTTAGAAACACCGGGGAGCTGTTTTTT	CASSVRTRVRNTGELFF
TRBV5-6	TRBJ1-6	TRBD1	-	TGTGCCAGCAGCTTGGGGACAGGCAATTCACCCCTCCACTTT	CASSLGTGNSPLHF
TRBV28	TRBJ2-3	TRBD2	-	TGTGCCAGCAGTTTATCGGGACTAGCGGGAGGGGGCACAGATACGCAGTATTTT	CASSLSGLAGGGTDTQYF
TRBV10-1	TRBJ2-2	TRBD1	-	TGCGCCAGCAGAGCCGGGACAGGGGGCTCCGGGGAGCTGTTTTTT	CASRAGTGGSGELFF
TRBV28	TRBJ1-5	TRBD1	-	TGTGCCAGCATCCTAGGGGGCCTATATAGCAATCAGCCCCAGCATTTT	CASILGGLYSNQPQHF
TRBV30	TRBJ1-3	-	-	TGTGCCTGGAGTGTAATCCAGGGTTTGCTCTCTGGAAACACCATATATTTT	CAWSVIQGLLSGNTIYF
TRBV19	TRBJ1-5	TRBD1	-	TGTGCCAGTAGTATCCAGGGGGCAAGCAATCAGCCCCAGCATTTT	CASSIQGASNQPQHF
TRBV10-2	TRBJ2-1	TRBD2	-	TGCGCCAGCAGTGATCCGGGGGGTGAGCAGTTCTTC	CASSDPGGEQFF
TRBV7-9	TRBJ2-3	-	-	TGTGCCCATTCAATAGCCCAGGGTAGCACAGATACGCAGTATTTT	CAHSIAQGSTDTQYF
TRBV28	TRBJ2-3	TRBD2	-	TGTGCCAGCAGCTCGGGGGGGACCCTAGCGGGAAAACGAGATACGCAGTATTTT	CASSSGGTLAGKRDTQYF
TRBV5-1	TRBJ1-3	-	-	TGCGCCAGCAGCTTGGAAGGGTTTGGAAACACCATATATTTT	CASSLEGFGNTIYF